The 9 T cell receptor beta chains listed next were all sequenced from one sample in a study of blood T cell repertoires in COVID-19. Repertoires were generated with immunoSEQ multiplex PCR, while TCRdb's copy carries only in-frame clones and drops some. The top ten hold less than 3.5% of the sample, which has 200,000 to 250,000 clones, roughly 80% seen once. Sequencing was done on a sample of peripheral blood. The receptors were sampled from a woman aged 18 to 35 with acute or convalescent COVID-19.

The V and J genes are TRBV4-3 and TRBJ2-7; tentative D call: TRBD1 (6 bases). This CDR3 is built from 15 residues. V gave up 4 bases and J gave up 3 bases, with 16 bases separating them. Germline assignment: CDR1 LGHNA and CDR2 YSLEER. The DNA of the CDR3 is TGCGCCAGCAGCCGATCCGGGACATTTAACTACGAGCAGTACTTC. Translation: CASSRSGTFNYEQYF.

This chain connects TRBV19 to TRBJ1-2, with 8 bases identical to TRBD1. V was clipped by 3 bases and J by 6 bases; unmatched bases: 3. Germline CDR1 is LNHDA and CDR2 is SQIVND (reference sequence). The CDR3 totals 13 residues. The CDR3 region is CASSMTGVDGYTF. As DNA, the CDR3 is TGTGCCAGTAGTATGACAGGGGTGGATGGCTACACCTTC.

The CDR3 bases are TGTGCCAGTAGTATCAAGGGGGAGGGGACCCAGTACTTC. Protein product: CASSIKGEGTQYF. This chain links TRBV19 with TRBJ2-5; D is possibly TRBD2 (7 bases). The CDR3 sequence is 13 residues long. Trimming took off 3 bases at V and 7 bases at J, with 12 bases between the two ends. Germline assignment: CDR1 LNHDA and CDR2 SQIVND (reference sequence).

The chain employs TRBV19 and TRBJ1-6; 10 nucleotides match TRBD1. CDR3 size: 15 residues. The junction had 7 bases not matched to a gene; V was cut back by 7 bases and J by 7 bases. Germline values: CDR1 LNHDA, CDR2 SQIVND (reference sequence). This CDR3 is CASNVGDRGNSPLHF. The CDR3 nucleotides are TGTGCCAGTAATGTCGGGGACAGGGGAAATTCACCCCTCCACTTT.

The gene calls are TRBV10-2 and TRBJ2-5; the D gene is possibly TRBD2 (5 bases). The germline CDR1 and CDR2 sequences are WSHSY and SAAADI. V was pared by 8 bases and J by 2 bases, with 12 bases between. This CDR3 has 13 residues. The CDR3 reads CASSTTKQETQYF. CDR3 sequence (DNA): TGCGCCAGCTCGACTACAAAACAAGAGACCCAGTACTTC.

This clone has a single count. At one end the junction does not follow the germline gene, possibly because of a read error. This chain joins TRBV19 and TRBJ2-5; D not resolved. CDR3 length equals 14 residues. Germline V gene data show CDR1 as LNHDA and CDR2 as SQIVND (reference sequence). The CDR3 sequence is CACSRLGFVETQYF. The CDR3 DNA sequence: TGTGCCTGTAGCCGACTGGGTTTCGTGGAGACCCAGTACTTC.

This clone was counted only a few times. This CDR3 is also generated by other DNA sequences in the sample. The chain employs TRBV19 and TRBJ2-3; the D gene is possibly TRBD2 (6 bases). This CDR3 region has 14 residues. In germline, CDR1 is LNHDA, CDR2 SQIVND (reference sequence). V was cut by 3 bases and J by 1 base, with 8 bases left in between. CDR3 in DNA: TGTGCCAGTAGTATGGGGGGACGCACAGATACGCAGTATTTT. This translates into CASSMGGRTDTQYF. Supplemented by reference TRBV19 and TRBJ2-3, the full variable domain reads DGGITQSPKYLFRKEGQNVTLSCEQNLNHDAMYWYRQDPGQGLRLIYYSQIVNDFQKGDIAEGYSVSREKKESFPLTVTSAQKNPTAFYLCASSMGGRTDTQYFGPGTRLTVL.

The CDR3 DNA is TGTGCCAGCGGCGGGGGACTATCTGGGGCCAACGTCCTGACTTTC. Protein: CASGGGLSGANVLTF. The chain joins TRBV11-2 to TRBJ2-6, with TRBD2 matching over 7 bases. Germline CDR1 SGHAT, CDR2 FQNNGV. V was clipped by 8 bases and J by 1 base; unmatched bases: 5. The length of the CDR3 is 15 residues.

The V and J genes are TRBV9 and TRBJ1-1; 9 nucleotides align to TRBD1. The CDR3 spans 15 residues. The ends lost 3 bases at V and 3 bases at J; junction bases unmatched: 6. Germline assignment: CDR1 SGDLS and CDR2 YYNGEE. The CDR3 nucleotides are TGTGCCAGCAGCGGACGTCGGACAGGGGACACTGAAGCTTTCTTT. Its protein product is CASSGRRTGDTEAFF.